Shown below are 8 T cell receptor beta chains from a single sample sequenced in a study of T cells after yellow fever vaccination. Via MiXCR, TCRdb re-called the 5' RACE reads, giving one row per CDR3 protein. The sample records hundreds of thousands of distinct CDR3 sequences, about 12% being singletons. The sequencing here drew on PBMCs, taken on the day of the yellow fever booster vaccination. These receptors all come from a man aged 30 to 39 who received the YFV17D yellow fever vaccine.

This clonotype has more than one count but fewer than ten. J is TRBJ2-7 and V is TRBV18, with D tentatively TRBD1 (5 bases). This CDR3 spans 13 amino acids. CDR1 and CDR2 (germline): KGHSH, LQKENI. V shed 5 bases and J shed 2 bases, with 10 bases lying between them. DNA of the CDR3: TGTGCCAGCTCAAAACAGGAAACCTACGAGCAGTACTTC. As protein: CASSKQETYEQYF.

This clonotype was seen a few times. The V call is TRBV14, the J call TRBJ2-1; 13 bases are a match to TRBD2. J lost 9 bases, V lost 4 bases, and 6 bases had no gene match. This CDR3 has 15 residues. CDR1 and CDR2 (germline): SGHDN, FVKESK. CDR3 in DNA: TGTGCCAGCAGCCTCCGACTAGCGGGAGGAAGTGAGCAGTTCTTC. It is translated as CASSLRLAGGSEQFF.

This chain connects TRBV7-2 to TRBJ2-7, with D hard to call. Between the trimmed V and J ends, which lost 5 bases and 2 bases, there was a span of 16 bases. This CDR3 spans 15 amino acids. Germline assignment: CDR1 SGHTA and CDR2 FQGNSA. The DNA of the CDR3 is TGTGCCAGCAGCCCTTCCGGGCGGAGTACCTACGAGCAGTACTTC. Encoded protein: CASSPSGRSTYEQYF.

As regards this clonotype: A read error may be the cause here, since a much bigger clone is one base away. The CDR3, as DNA: TGCAGCGCCGGAGGGAGCTCCTACGAGCAGTACTTC. It translates to CSAGGSSYEQYF. J is TRBJ2-7 and V is TRBV29-1; D may be TRBD2 (6 bases). CDR1 is SQVTM and CDR2 is ANQGSEA in the germline V gene. V was clipped by 7 bases and J by 0 bases, with 10 bases between them. The CDR3 has 12 residues.

The J gene is TRBJ1-4, the V gene TRBV14, with D uncertain. V was clipped by 3 bases and J by 5 bases, with 10 bases between them. CDR1 and CDR2 from the germline V gene are SGHDN and FVKESK. The CDR3 is 14 residues long. The CDR3 DNA follows: TGTGCCAGCAGCCAGAGTCGGGCGAATGAAAAACTGTTTTTT. Translated, it gives CASSQSRANEKLFF.

This clonotype was seen a few times. The chain combines TRBV6-2 or TRBV6-3 with TRBJ1-1, with D possibly being TRBD1 (5 bases). The CDR3 has 15 residues. V gave up 7 bases and J gave up 0 bases, with 15 bases separating them. The germline V gene encodes CDR1 MNHEY and CDR2 SVGEGT. This chain's CDR3 is CASTTPQVLNTEAFF. The CDR3 DNA reads TGTGCCAGCACCACCCCACAGGTCCTGAACACTGAAGCTTTCTTT.

This chain uses TRBV5-1 with TRBJ1-2; D possibly corresponds to TRBD1 (5 bases). The CDR3 has 13 amino acids. Germline V lookup: CDR1 SGHRS, CDR2 YFSETQ. V was shortened by 2 bases and J by 5 bases, with 10 bases between the two germline ends. The CDR3 is CASSFSGWYGYTF. The CDR3, as DNA: TGCGCCAGCAGCTTCTCAGGGTGGTATGGCTACACCTTC.

This rearrangement joins TRBV20-1 to TRBJ1-5; D is unresolved. Germline V gene sequence: CDR1 DFQATT, CDR2 SNEGSKA (reference sequence). Trimming stripped 6 bases from V and 4 bases from J, with 10 bases between. The CDR3 sequence is 12 residues long. CDR3 nucleotides: TGCAGTGCCCTGGTGGAGAATCAGCCCCAGCATTTT. It translates to CSALVENQPQHF.